Listed below are T cell receptor beta chains from one sample, sequenced in a study of blood T cell repertoires in COVID-19. Assay used: immunoSEQ multiplex PCR; TCRdb lists only in-frame clones, some missing. This sample has just under 150,000 clones, with approximately 84% found just once. Input material: peripheral blood. These receptors were obtained from a human donor in a cohort sampled during active COVID-19. CDR3s include the opening cysteine and the closing phenylalanine or tryptophan. The D gene is left open where the match is weak. For some rows the clone size is stated as once, few or many, or as a class when expanded; others skip it.

clone_size	v_call	d_call	j_call	cdr3_nt	cdr3_aa
.	TRBV11-2	.	TRBJ1-2	TGTGCCAGCAGCTCGCGGGGGAATTATGGCTACACCTTC	CASSSRGNYGYTF
.	TRBV11-2	TRBD1	TRBJ2-7	TGTGCCAGCAGCCGGGACAGGGTGAACGAGCAGTACTTC	CASSRDRVNEQYF
few	TRBV6-5	.	TRBJ1-1	TGTGCCAGCAGTTACGCGGGGTTCACTGAAGCTTTCTTT	CASSYAGFTEAFF
.	TRBV6-5	.	TRBJ1-3	TGTGCCAGCAGCCCAGGGGTGGGGGCAGGAAACACCATATATTTT	CASSPGVGAGNTIYF
.	TRBV7-2	TRBD1	TRBJ1-6	TGTGCCAGCAGCTCACGGACAGGGGAGGGATCACCCCTCCACTTT	CASSSRTGEGSPLHF
.	TRBV6-1	TRBD1	TRBJ1-2	TGTGCCAGCAGTGAAGCTGAAGGGCAGGGGGTAGATGGCTACACCTTC	CASSEAEGQGVDGYTF
.	TRBV5-6	TRBD1	TRBJ2-7	TGTGCCAGCAGCTTGATAGGTGACAGGGCGTACGAGCAGTACTTC	CASSLIGDRAYEQYF
.	TRBV11-3	TRBD1	TRBJ2-7	TGTGCCAGCAGCTTAGAGGGGGGACCCGGGACAGGGGATTCCTACGAGCAGTACTTC	CASSLEGGPGTGDSYEQYF
.	TRBV30	.	TRBJ2-6	TGTGCCTTGCCGAGGAGTCCTGGGGCCAACGTCCTGACTTTC	CALPRSPGANVLTF
.	TRBV2	.	TRBJ1-2	TGTGCCAGCAGTGAGGTGGACTCAAACTATGGCTACACCTTC	CASSEVDSNYGYTF
.	TRBV4-2	TRBD1	TRBJ2-5	TGTGCCAGCAGCCAGATGGACCGGGACAGTTGGACCCAGTACTTC	CASSQMDRDSWTQYF
.	TRBV29-1	TRBD2	TRBJ2-1	TGCAGCGTTGAATACGGGGGGGGCAGGTTCTTC	CSVEYGGGRFF
.	TRBV18	TRBD1	TRBJ2-7	TGTGCCAGCTCACCGGGGACAGGGAAGGGCTACGAGCAGTACTTC	CASSPGTGKGYEQYF
.	TRBV5-1	.	TRBJ2-3	TGCGCCAGCAGCTTGGTTGGCGGGGTCACAGATACGCAGTATTTT	CASSLVGGVTDTQYF
.	TRBV19	TRBD2	TRBJ2-2	TGTGCCAGTAAGACTAGCGCGAGAGGCCCCGGGGAGCTGTTTTTT	CASKTSARGPGELFF
.	TRBV10-3	TRBD2	TRBJ2-3	TGTGCCACCGGAGGCGGGGGGGTGAGCACAGATACGCAGTATTTT	CATGGGGVSTDTQYF
few	TRBV9	TRBD2	TRBJ2-5	TGTGCCAGCAGCGTATACGCTAGCGGGGATCAAGAGACCCAGTACTTC	CASSVYASGDQETQYF
.	TRBV3-1/TRBV3-2	.	TRBJ2-1	TGTGCCAGCAGCCAAGATACCGGGAGCAATGAGCAGTTCTTC	CASSQDTGSNEQFF
.	TRBV5-1	.	TRBJ1-1	TGCGCCAGCAGCATCGTACAGGGAGCGACTGAAGCTTTCTTT	CASSIVQGATEAFF
once	TRBV3-1/TRBV3-2	TRBD2	TRBJ2-5	TGTGCCAGCAGCCACATTTTCGCGGGAGGGCGGAAGACCCAGTACTTC	CASSHIFAGGRKTQYF
once	TRBV4-2	.	TRBJ1-1	TGTGCCAGCAGCCAAGATCGGGAGGTCACTGAAGCTTTCTTT	CASSQDREVTEAFF
.	TRBV7-8	TRBD2	TRBJ2-3	TGTGCCAGCAGCCCAGGGACTAGCGGGGGCACAGATACGCAGTATTTT	CASSPGTSGGTDTQYF
few	TRBV24-1	.	TRBJ2-3	TGTGCCACCCGATCGACTAGTCCTAGCACAGATACGCAGTATTTT	CATRSTSPSTDTQYF
.	TRBV5-1	.	TRBJ2-5	TGCGCCAGCAGCTTGGCCGCCGGGGAAGAGACCCAGTACTTC	CASSLAAGEETQYF
.	TRBV2	TRBD2	TRBJ2-5	TGTGCCAGCACAATAGCGGGCCAAGAGACCCAGTACTTC	CASTIAGQETQYF
.	TRBV11-2	TRBD1	TRBJ2-1	TGTGCCAGTACCCCCCCGGGGACAGGGGTTTACAATGAGCAGTTCTTC	CASTPPGTGVYNEQFF
many	TRBV15	TRBD1	TRBJ1-1	TGTGCCACCAGCCCCCGACAGGGAAGCACTGAAGCTTTCTTT	CATSPRQGSTEAFF
.	TRBV25-1	TRBD2	TRBJ2-7	TGTGCCAGCAGTGCCCGGGGGGGGCAGTACTTC	CASSARGGQYF
.	TRBV7-9	.	TRBJ2-3	TGTGCCAGCAGCCAACGGAGCGTCACAGATACGCAGTATTTT	CASSQRSVTDTQYF
once	TRBV19	TRBD2	TRBJ2-1	TGTGCCAGTACCCCAGCGGGGGGCTACAATGAGCAGTTCTTC	CASTPAGGYNEQFF
.	TRBV5-1	.	TRBJ1-6	TGCGCCAGCAGCTTGGGAACCACAGGGATGACGAATTCACCCCTCCACTTT	CASSLGTTGMTNSPLHF
.	TRBV19	.	TRBJ2-2	TGTGCCAGTAGTCCCATCCAGACTGTGAACACCGGGGAGCTGTTTTTT	CASSPIQTVNTGELFF
.	TRBV5-1	TRBD1	TRBJ1-4	TGCGCCAGCAGCCCAGGACAGGGGGCTAATGAAAAACTGTTTTTT	CASSPGQGANEKLFF
.	TRBV7-9	.	TRBJ2-1	TGTGCCAGCAGCTTATCGTACTCCGGGAATGAGCAGTTCTTC	CASSLSYSGNEQFF
.	TRBV19	.	TRBJ1-2	TGTGCCAGTAGTATGCGGCAGGGTGGTGGCTACACCTTC	CASSMRQGGGYTF
.	TRBV5-1	.	TRBJ1-1	TGCGCCAGCAGCCCGACCGGACTCAGCCGGGCAGCTTTCTTT	CASSPTGLSRAAFF